These 24 T cell receptor beta chains share one sample of origin, sequenced in a study of T cell repertoires in cytomegalovirus infection. TCRdb re-derived calls from the reads in MiXCR, one entry per CDR3 protein. Found here are a few hundred thousand distinct CDR3 sequences, 9.5% of them singletons; the top ten hold about 4.5%. Material: PBMCs. These receptors were taken from a human donor in good health (CMV status not recorded). Some clones in this sample may be carry-over from other donors' samples.

This clonotype was observed at least ten times. The genes are TRBV6-6 and TRBJ2-1, with 13 bases fitting TRBD2. CDR3 size: 17 residues. The V gene's germline CDR1 is MNHNY and CDR2 SVGAGI (reference sequence). Germline trimming cut 8 bases from V and 0 bases from J; bases unmatched to any gene: 7. This CDR3 reads CASQTSGRTSSYNEQFF. In DNA form, the CDR3 reads TGTGCCAGCCAGACTAGCGGGAGGACCAGCTCCTACAATGAGCAGTTCTTC.

This clonotype was counted between two and nine times. The V call is TRBV7-9, the J call TRBJ1-2; a weak D match, TRBD1 (5 bases). The V gene's germline CDR1 is SEHNR and CDR2 FQNEAQ (reference sequence). This CDR3 comprises 14 residues. V was clipped by 1 base and J by 8 bases, with 14 bases between them. CDR3 coding DNA: TGTGCCAGCAGCTTAGAGACTCAGGGAGGAGGCTACACCTTC. It encodes CASSLETQGGGYTF.

This chain uses TRBV11-2 with TRBJ2-1; no clear D gene. The V end lost 5 bases, the J end lost 8 bases, and 16 bases lay between the germline ends. The germline CDR1 and CDR2 sequences are SGHAT and FQNNGV. This CDR3 is 14 amino acids long. CDR3 DNA sequence: TGTGCCAGCAGCCATAGGAGAGAAAGGGATGAGCAGTTCTTC. Translating it yields CASSHRRERDEQFF.

In this sample, this clonotype turned up many times. The chain has TRBV10-3 and TRBJ2-7; D is uncertain. The CDR3 sequence is 14 residues long. Trimming shortened V by 1 base and J by 2 bases, and 9 bases separated the two germline ends. Looked up from germline, CDR1 is ENHRY and CDR2 is SYGVKD. CDR3 residues: CAISEFPGTYEQYF. The CDR3 DNA reads as TGTGCCATCAGTGAGTTCCCGGGCACCTACGAGCAGTACTTC.

This rearrangement joins TRBV7-4 to TRBJ2-3; 7 positions agree with TRBD1. CDR1 is SGHVT and CDR2 is SQSDAQ in the germline V gene. The CDR3 consists of 16 residues. V shed 3 bases, J shed 1 base, and the junction held 7 bases outside the gene matches. This CDR3 is CASSFNTGVGTDTQYF. CDR3 sequence (DNA): TGTGCCAGCAGCTTCAATACAGGGGTCGGCACAGATACGCAGTATTTT.

This clonotype turned up a few times. This chain joins TRBV6-5 and TRBJ2-7, with D perhaps TRBD2 (6 bases). Germline V gene sequence: CDR1 MNHEY, CDR2 SVGAGI. The CDR3 has 14 amino acids. Trimming took 2 bases from V and 0 from J, leaving 8 bases between them. The DNA for the CDR3 is TGTGCCAGCAGTTACCAGCGGGCCTCCTACGAGCAGTACTTC. This sequence encodes CASSYQRASYEQYF.

This chain uses TRBV28 with TRBJ1-4; D perhaps matches TRBD1 (5 bases). CDR3 length: 15 amino acids. The germline gives CDR1 MDHEN, CDR2 SYDVKM. The V end was cut by 5 bases, the J end by 9 bases, with 19 bases between. CDR3 protein: CASSPTGTGGKKLFF. The CDR3 DNA reads TGTGCCAGCAGTCCCACCGGGACGGGAGGGAAAAAACTGTTTTTT.

This clonotype was recorded many times. This chain uses TRBV12-3 or TRBV12-4 with TRBJ2-5; 8 bases are a match to TRBD2. This CDR3 is 16 amino acids long. Trimming took 3 bases from V and 5 from J; bases not matched to a gene: 11. CDR3 amino acids: CASSFTGLGGRETQYF. As DNA, the CDR3 is TGTGCCAGCAGTTTTACGGGACTAGGAGGTCGGGAGACCCAGTACTTC.

This clonotype was picked up a small number of times. For the CDR3, the DNA is TGTGCCAGCAGCCGAGTGGGGGGGTTTGGCACTGAAGCTTTCTTT. Its translation is CASSRVGGFGTEAFF. The chain joins TRBV7-9 to TRBJ1-1; a possible D gene is TRBD1 (5 bases). The CDR3 length is 15 residues. Germline lookup yields CDR1 SEHNR and CDR2 FQNEAQ (reference sequence). Trimming stripped 5 bases from V and 4 bases from J, with 17 bases between.

In this sample, this clonotype turned up once. V gene TRBV29-1 combines with J gene TRBJ2-3; perhaps TRBD1 as D (6 bases). The CDR3 sequence is 15 residues long. The ends were cut back, 6 bases at V and 2 bases at J, with 18 bases in the middle. Germline CDR1 is SQVTM and CDR2 is ANQGSEA. CDR3: CSVEPGHTFTDTQYF. DNA of the CDR3: TGCAGCGTCGAGCCGGGACACACGTTCACAGATACGCAGTATTTT.

This clonotype was picked up many times. The rearrangement joins TRBV7-2 to TRBJ2-1; D not resolved. The V end was cut by 6 bases, the J end by 6 bases, with 12 bases between. The CDR3 totals 13 residues. Germline loops: CDR1 SGHTA, CDR2 FQGNSA. The CDR3: CASSSFRGNEQFF. CDR3 in DNA: TGTGCCAGCAGTTCTTTCCGAGGCAATGAGCAGTTCTTC. Supplemented by reference TRBV7-2 and TRBJ2-1, the full variable domain reads GAGVSQSPSNKVTEKGKDVELRCDPISGHTALYWYRQSLGQGLEFLIYFQGNSAPDKSGLPSDRFSAERTGGSVSTLTIQRTQQEDSAVYLCASSSFRGNEQFFGPGTRLTVL.

Many counts were recorded for this clonotype. The rearrangement links TRBV7-2 to TRBJ2-6, with 11 positions matching TRBD2. J lost 0 bases, V lost 11 bases, and 9 bases had no gene match. The V gene's germline CDR1 is SGHTA and CDR2 FQGNSA. This CDR3 spans 17 amino acids. The CDR3 DNA reads TGTGCCTCGCGACTAGCGGGGACCCTCTCTGGGGCCAACGTCCTGACTTTC. This sequence encodes CASRLAGTLSGANVLTF.

In its sample, this clonotype was seen many times. J is TRBJ1-4 and V is TRBV12-3 or TRBV12-4; 8 bases align to TRBD1. With V trimmed by 6 bases and J by 11 bases, 11 bases remained unmatched. The CDR3 is 14 amino acids. The chain's CDR3 is CASRLRQGTAKLFF. The CDR3 coding sequence is TGTGCCAGCAGATTAAGACAGGGGACTGCGAAACTGTTTTTT.

The chain employs TRBV14 and TRBJ2-7; possibly TRBD2 for D (7 bases). V was cut by 2 bases and J by 4 bases, with 15 bases left in between. CDR1 is SGHDN and CDR2 is FVKESK in the germline V gene. This CDR3 is 15 amino acids long. The CDR3 DNA is TGTGCCAGCAGCCAACTGGGGGCTAGCGGTTACGAGCAGTACTTC. It codes for CASSQLGASGYEQYF.

This clonotype was picked up many times. The J gene is TRBJ1-6, the V gene TRBV5-4; 7 bases align to TRBD1. After removal of 4 bases from V and 10 bases from J, the junction contained 11 bases not matched to a gene. This CDR3 contains 15 residues. From germline, CDR1 is SGHNT and CDR2 YYREEE (reference sequence). This CDR3 is CASSLRTGPGSPLHF. CDR3 coding DNA: TGTGCCAGCAGCCTTAGGACAGGACCAGGGTCACCCCTCCACTTT.

The chain's CDR3 is CASSSPPRGTQETQYF. For the CDR3, the DNA is TGTGCCAGCAGTTCCCCTCCCCGGGGCACCCAAGAGACCCAGTACTTC. The chain employs TRBV6-2 or TRBV6-3 and TRBJ2-5; D assignment may be TRBD1 or TRBD2 (5 bases each). Germline CDR1 reads MNHEY; CDR2 reads SVGEGT. The germline V and J ends were trimmed by 4 bases and 1 base, with 16 bases remaining between them. This CDR3 region has 16 residues.

There are a few counts of this clonotype. The V call is TRBV6-1, the J call TRBJ1-2; D is possibly TRBD1 (6 bases). V shed 2 bases and J shed 7 bases, with 23 bases lying between them. Germline CDR1 reads MNHNS; CDR2 reads SASEGT. There are 17 residues in the CDR3. This CDR3 reads CASSESRGPLGSGGYTF. CDR3 sequence (DNA): TGTGCCAGCAGTGAAAGCAGGGGTCCATTGGGTTCCGGTGGCTACACCTTC.

This clonotype was counted only a few times. The V and J genes are TRBV7-6 and TRBJ2-5; D is unresolved. This CDR3 is built from 14 residues. Trimming left V 5 bases short and J 2 bases short, with 12 bases between. From germline, CDR1 is SGHVS and CDR2 FNYEAQ. The CDR3 region has the DNA TGTGCCAGCAGCCCGTCGGTCACACAAGAGACCCAGTACTTC. This sequence encodes CASSPSVTQETQYF.

This clonotype was picked up many times. The rearrangement uses TRBV20-1 and TRBJ1-5; D possibly corresponds to TRBD1 (6 bases). V was shortened by 3 bases and J by 6 bases, with 15 bases between the two germline ends. Germline loops: CDR1 DFQATT, CDR2 SNEGSKA (reference sequence). This CDR3 contains 14 residues. The CDR3 DNA sequence: TGCAGTGCTAGCGGGGGGCAGGGAGGTCAGCCCCAGCATTTT. It is translated as CSASGGQGGQPQHF.

Ten or more counts support this clonotype. The rearrangement links TRBV7-2 to TRBJ2-4; TRBD1 might be the D (5 bases). The CDR3 length is 19 residues. V was cut by 2 bases and J by 0 bases, with 20 bases left in between. Germline values: CDR1 SGHTA, CDR2 FQGNSA. The CDR3 sequence: CASSLSDRRLKLAKNIQYF. The CDR3 DNA sequence: TGTGCCAGCAGCTTATCTGACAGACGGTTGAAACTAGCCAAAAACATTCAGTACTTC.

The genes are TRBV7-2 and TRBJ2-4; TRBD2 matches 9 bases. V lost 1 base and J lost 3; bases outside the gene matches: 1. CDR3 size: 15 residues. CDR1 SGHTA and CDR2 FQGNSA come from the germline V gene. DNA for the CDR3: TGTGCCAGCAGCTTAGGCGGGGGGGTCAAAAACATTCAGTACTTC. Protein: CASSLGGGVKNIQYF.

In its sample, this clonotype was seen many times. This chain connects TRBV7-2 to TRBJ1-1, with D unclear. CDR3 size: 13 residues. Germline values: CDR1 SGHTA, CDR2 FQGNSA. Trimming took off 5 bases at V and 5 bases at J, with 12 bases between the two ends. As DNA, the CDR3 is TGTGCCAGCAGCCCCAACCTGAGGACTGAAGCTTTCTTT. Its protein is CASSPNLRTEAFF.

The gene calls are TRBV20-1 and TRBJ1-3, with D possibly being TRBD1 (6 bases). The V and J ends lost 6 bases and 0 bases respectively, with 12 bases between them. This CDR3 contains 14 residues. Germline lookup yields CDR1 DFQATT and CDR2 SNEGSKA (reference sequence). The CDR3 spells CSAQDSGSGNTIYF. The CDR3 region has the DNA TGCAGTGCCCAGGACAGTGGCTCTGGAAACACCATATATTTT.

In this sample, this clonotype turned up many times. CDR3 amino acids: CASSSGGGYTF. CDR3 DNA: TGTGCCAGCAGCTCCGGGGGGGGCTACACCTTC. The genes are TRBV7-9 and TRBJ1-2; TRBD1 is a possible D gene (5 bases). Trimming removed 4 bases at V and 8 bases at J, with 8 bases between. Germline V lookup: CDR1 SEHNR, CDR2 FQNEAQ (reference sequence). The CDR3 sequence is 11 residues long.